Presented here are 10 T cell receptor beta chains from one specimen sequenced in a study of T cell changes during pregnancy in multiple sclerosis. The data were produced by immunoSEQ multiplex PCR, yet TCRdb's version contains in-frame clones alone and is incomplete. Of 90,000 to 100,000 clones detected, about 90% appear once; the ten largest clones hold approximately 2.4%. Sequences were derived from peripheral blood, sampled after pregnancy. The receptors were gathered from a female donor in good health, enrolled as a control in a pregnancy study.

The genes are TRBV7-9 and TRBJ2-5; 7 bases align to TRBD2. J lost 1 base, V lost 7 bases, and 6 bases had no gene match. The CDR3 runs 14 residues. Germline lookup yields CDR1 SEHNR and CDR2 FQNEAQ (reference sequence). The CDR3 region has the DNA TGTGCCAGCACCCTGGGGACTACCCAAGAGACCCAGTACTTC. Protein: CASTLGTTQETQYF.

This sequence joins TRBV6-5 and TRBJ2-5, with 7 bases lining up with TRBD1. Germline V gene lookup returns CDR1 MNHEY and CDR2 SVGAGI. With V trimmed by 5 bases and J by 2 bases, 2 bases remained unmatched. This CDR3 contains 13 residues. CDR3 sequence (DNA): TGTGCCAGCAGTCGGGACAGACAAGAGACCCAGTACTTC. Amino acids: CASSRDRQETQYF.

V is TRBV11-3 and J is TRBJ2-3, with 16 bases aligning to TRBD2. Germline CDR1 is SGHNT and CDR2 is YENEEA. Unmatched junction bases numbered 4, after V lost 5 bases and J lost 2 bases. This CDR3 is built from 17 residues. The CDR3 reads CASSLGLAGGPTDTQYF. Written as DNA, the CDR3 is TGTGCCAGCAGCCTGGGACTAGCGGGAGGGCCCACAGATACGCAGTATTTT.

In this sample, this clone turned up once. The chain is built from TRBV4-1 and TRBJ1-2; D possibly corresponds to TRBD1 (5 bases). Trimming stripped 1 base from V and 5 bases from J, with 14 bases between. Germline assignment: CDR1 MGHRA and CDR2 YSYEKL. This CDR3 is 15 amino acids long. CDR3 in amino acids: CASSQALQVQYGYTF. The CDR3 region has the DNA TGCGCCAGCAGCCAAGCGTTACAGGTTCAATATGGCTACACCTTC.

This clone was seen a few times. This chain uses TRBV30 with TRBJ1-6, with TRBD1 identical over 7 bases. V trimming: 3 bases; J trimming: 10 bases; junction bases outside the gene matches: 3. Germline lookup yields CDR1 GTSNPN and CDR2 SVGIG (reference sequence). CDR3 length: 12 amino acids. The CDR3 protein is CAWSQGGSPLHF. In nucleotides, the CDR3 is TGTGCCTGGAGCCAAGGGGGCTCACCCCTCCACTTT.

This chain connects TRBV5-4 to TRBJ1-1, with D possibly being TRBD1 (5 bases). Trimming stripped 4 bases from V and 0 bases from J, with 16 bases between. This CDR3 spans 16 amino acids. Germline CDR1 SGHNT, CDR2 YYREEE (reference sequence). CDR3 region: CASSQVDSAMNTEAFF. As DNA, the CDR3 is TGTGCCAGCAGCCAAGTTGACAGTGCGATGAACACTGAAGCTTTCTTT.

This chain joins TRBV6-5 and TRBJ2-1; D uncertain. CDR3 length: 13 residues. V was cut by 2 bases and J by 4 bases, with 6 bases left in between. Germline V gene sequence: CDR1 MNHEY, CDR2 SVGAGI. In DNA, the CDR3 is TGTGCCAGCAGTTACGAGAAATACAATGAGCAGTTCTTC. Translated: CASSYEKYNEQFF.

V gene TRBV29-1 combines with J gene TRBJ1-2, with 10 bases matching TRBD1. CDR3 length: 14 amino acids. CDR1 and CDR2 (germline): SQVTM, ANQGSEA. J was trimmed by 0 bases and V by 7 bases; bases with no gene match: 5. CDR3 sequence reads: CSAIGTGANYGYTF. The CDR3 nucleotides read TGCAGCGCGATCGGGACAGGGGCTAACTATGGCTACACCTTC.

The genes are TRBV5-5 and TRBJ2-7; 7 bases line up with TRBD1. This CDR3 has 14 amino acids. The germline V gene has CDR1 SGHKS and CDR2 YYEKEE (reference sequence). V dropped 4 bases and J dropped 5; count of bases not matched to a gene: 9. CDR3: CASSGVTGSNEQYF. CDR3 in DNA: TGTGCCAGCAGCGGCGTGACAGGGTCCAACGAGCAGTACTTC. Variable domain in full (rest from reference TRBV5-5 and TRBJ2-7): DAGVTQSPTHLIKTRGQQVTLRCSPISGHKSVSWYQQVLGQGPQFIFQYYEKEERGRGNFPDRFSARQFPNYSSELNVNALLLGDSALYLCASSGVTGSNEQYFGPGTRLTVT.

The genes are TRBV25-1 and TRBJ2-7, with 7 bases that match TRBD2. The CDR3 runs 16 residues. V dropped 5 bases and J dropped 6; count of bases not matched to a gene: 16. The germline V gene has CDR1 MGHDK and CDR2 SYGVNS. DNA of the CDR3: TGTGCCAGCAGTTCCGCCCACCCGGACGGGACTACCGAGCAGTACTTC. Amino acid sequence: CASSSAHPDGTTEQYF.